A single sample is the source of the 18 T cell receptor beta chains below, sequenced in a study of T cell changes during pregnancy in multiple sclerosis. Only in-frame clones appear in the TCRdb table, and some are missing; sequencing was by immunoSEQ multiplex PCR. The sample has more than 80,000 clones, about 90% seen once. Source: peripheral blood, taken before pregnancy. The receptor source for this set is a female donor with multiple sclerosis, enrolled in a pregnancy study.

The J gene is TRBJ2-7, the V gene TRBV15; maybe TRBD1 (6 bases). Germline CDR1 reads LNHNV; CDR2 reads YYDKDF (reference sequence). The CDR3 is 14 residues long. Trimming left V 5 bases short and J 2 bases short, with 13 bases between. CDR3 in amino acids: CATSRRQAAYEQYF. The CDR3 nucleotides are TGTGCCACCAGCCGTAGACAGGCGGCCTACGAGCAGTACTTC.

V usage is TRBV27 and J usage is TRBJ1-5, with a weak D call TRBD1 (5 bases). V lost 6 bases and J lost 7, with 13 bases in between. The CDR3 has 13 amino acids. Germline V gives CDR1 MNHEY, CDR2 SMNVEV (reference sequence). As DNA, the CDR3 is TGTGCCAGCAGACCAGACAGAGTACAGCCCCAGCATTTT. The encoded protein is CASRPDRVQPQHF.

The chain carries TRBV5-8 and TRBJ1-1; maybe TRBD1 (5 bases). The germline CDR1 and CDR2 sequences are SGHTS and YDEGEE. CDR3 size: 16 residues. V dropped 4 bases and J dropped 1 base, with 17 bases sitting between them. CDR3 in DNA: TGTGCCAGCAGCCCCCGAGTCAGGGTTGGGAACACTGAAGCTTTCTTT. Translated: CASSPRVRVGNTEAFF.

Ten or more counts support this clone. The CDR3 sequence is CASSYHDRDGYTF. The CDR3 DNA sequence: TGTGCCAGCAGTTACCACGACAGGGATGGCTACACCTTC. The chain recombines TRBV6-6 with TRBJ1-2; 7 bases fit TRBD1. Germline trimming cut 2 bases from V and 6 bases from J; bases unmatched to any gene: 3. From germline, CDR1 is MNHNY and CDR2 SVGAGI (reference sequence). This CDR3 comprises 13 residues.

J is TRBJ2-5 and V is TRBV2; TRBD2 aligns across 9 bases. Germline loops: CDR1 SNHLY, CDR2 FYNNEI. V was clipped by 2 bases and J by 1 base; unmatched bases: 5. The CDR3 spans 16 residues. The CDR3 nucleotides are TGTGCCAGCAGTGAACGGGCGGGGGGGGCCCAAGAGACCCAGTACTTC. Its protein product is CASSERAGGAQETQYF.

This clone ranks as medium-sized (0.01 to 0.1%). The CDR3 DNA reads TGTGCCAGCAGCTTGGTTCAGGGGGATAATTCACCCCTCCACTTT. Its protein product is CASSLVQGDNSPLHF. The chain is built from TRBV5-6 and TRBJ1-6; 7 nucleotides align to TRBD1. Germline CDR1 is SGHDT and CDR2 is YYEEEE. The CDR3 runs 15 residues. Unmatched junction bases numbered 2, after V lost 0 bases and J lost 5 bases.

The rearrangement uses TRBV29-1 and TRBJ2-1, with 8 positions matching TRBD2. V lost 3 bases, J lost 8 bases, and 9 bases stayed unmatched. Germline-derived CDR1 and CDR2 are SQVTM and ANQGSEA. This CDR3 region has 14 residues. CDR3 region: CSVERSGGPDEQFF. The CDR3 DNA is TGCAGCGTTGAGAGGTCGGGAGGGCCGGATGAGCAGTTCTTC.

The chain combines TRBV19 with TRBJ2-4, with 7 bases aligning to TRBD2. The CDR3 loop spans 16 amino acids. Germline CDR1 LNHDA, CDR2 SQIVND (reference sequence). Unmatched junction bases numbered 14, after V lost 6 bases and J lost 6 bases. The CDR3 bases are TGTGCCAGTAGCCGAGGAGCAGCGGGATTAGGAAACATTCAGTACTTC. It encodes CASSRGAAGLGNIQYF.

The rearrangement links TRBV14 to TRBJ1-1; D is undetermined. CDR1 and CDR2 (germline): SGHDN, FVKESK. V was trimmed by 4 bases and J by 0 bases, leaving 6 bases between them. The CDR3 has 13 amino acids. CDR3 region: CASSPSLNTEAFF. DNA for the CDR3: TGTGCCAGCAGCCCCTCTCTGAACACTGAAGCTTTCTTT.

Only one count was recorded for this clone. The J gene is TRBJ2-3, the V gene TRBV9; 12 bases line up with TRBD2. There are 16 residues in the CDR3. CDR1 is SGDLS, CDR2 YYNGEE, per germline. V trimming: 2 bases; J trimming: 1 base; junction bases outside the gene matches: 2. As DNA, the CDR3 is TGTGCCAGCAGCGTCTCTAGCGGGGGGGGCACAGATACGCAGTATTTT. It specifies CASSVSSGGGTDTQYF.

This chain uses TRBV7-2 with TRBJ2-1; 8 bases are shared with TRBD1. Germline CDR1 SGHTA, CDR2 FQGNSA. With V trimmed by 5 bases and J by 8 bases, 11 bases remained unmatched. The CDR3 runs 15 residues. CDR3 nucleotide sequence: TGTGCCAGCAGCGGGCGGATTCAGGGGGCCTATGAGCAGTTCTTC. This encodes CASSGRIQGAYEQFF.

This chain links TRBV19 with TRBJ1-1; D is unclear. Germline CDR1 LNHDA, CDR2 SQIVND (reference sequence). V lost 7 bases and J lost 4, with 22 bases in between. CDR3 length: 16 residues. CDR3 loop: CASMENNWRVRTEAFF. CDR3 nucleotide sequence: TGTGCCAGTATGGAAAACAACTGGAGAGTCCGCACTGAAGCTTTCTTT.

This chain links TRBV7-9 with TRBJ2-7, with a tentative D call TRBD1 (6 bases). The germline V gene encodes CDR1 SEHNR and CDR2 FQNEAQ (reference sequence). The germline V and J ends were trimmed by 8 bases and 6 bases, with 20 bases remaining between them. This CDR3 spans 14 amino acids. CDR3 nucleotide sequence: TGTGCCAGCCAAAACCAGGGGACCCGCCTCGAGCAGTACTTC. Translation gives CASQNQGTRLEQYF.

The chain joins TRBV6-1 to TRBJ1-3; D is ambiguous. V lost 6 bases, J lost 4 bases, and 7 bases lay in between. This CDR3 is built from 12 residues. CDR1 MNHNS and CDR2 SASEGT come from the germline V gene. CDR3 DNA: TGTGCCAGCAGAGCTCCGGGAAACACCATATATTTT. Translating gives CASRAPGNTIYF.

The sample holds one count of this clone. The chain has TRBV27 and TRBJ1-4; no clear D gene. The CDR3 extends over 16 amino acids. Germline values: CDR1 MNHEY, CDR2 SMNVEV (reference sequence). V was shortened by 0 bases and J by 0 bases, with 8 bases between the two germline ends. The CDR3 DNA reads TGTGCCAGCAGTTTATCGGTCAGTGCAACTAATGAAAAACTGTTTTTT. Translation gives CASSLSVSATNEKLFF.

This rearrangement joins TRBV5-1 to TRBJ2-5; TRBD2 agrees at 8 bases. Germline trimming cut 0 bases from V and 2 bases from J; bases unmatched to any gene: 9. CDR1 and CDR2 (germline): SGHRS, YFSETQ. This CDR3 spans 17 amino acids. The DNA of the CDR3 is TGCGCCAGCAGCTTGGCCAGGGTAGCGGGGCGTCAAGAGACCCAGTACTTC. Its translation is CASSLARVAGRQETQYF.

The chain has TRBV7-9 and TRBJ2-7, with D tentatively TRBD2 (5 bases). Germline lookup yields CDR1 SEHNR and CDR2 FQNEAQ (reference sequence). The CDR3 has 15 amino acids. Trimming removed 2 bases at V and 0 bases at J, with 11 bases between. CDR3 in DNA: TGTGCCAGCAGCTTAATAGTGGACTTCTCCTACGAGCAGTACTTC. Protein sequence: CASSLIVDFSYEQYF.

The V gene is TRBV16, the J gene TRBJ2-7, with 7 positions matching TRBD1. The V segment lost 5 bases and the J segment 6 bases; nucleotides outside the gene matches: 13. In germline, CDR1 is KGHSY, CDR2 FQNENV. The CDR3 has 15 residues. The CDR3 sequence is CASSGSQGTTAEQYF. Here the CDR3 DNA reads TGTGCCAGCAGCGGATCACAGGGGACCACCGCCGAGCAGTACTTC.